This TCR beta chain was sequenced during a study of tissue T cells after allogeneic stem cell transplantation (dated by TCRdb to between 2021 and 2024). Some background on the complete study: The study profiled TCR beta repertoires in many tissues obtained from research autopsies of patients with and without GVHD, and also in mouse models of GVHD. The human part of the study was a prospective observational study with no blinding and no randomization. General study outcomes and caveats: Within patients, how anatomically similar tissues were was a major factor shaping TCR repertoire composition, regardless of disease or transplant status. A small and clinically heterogeneous patient cohort was studied, and sampling depth was acknowledged as a limitation. The study did not determine which tissue TCRs were alloreactive or antigen-specific, and some clones might have been persisting host cells. In both patients and mice, T cells from blood and spleen picked up only a limited part of the TCR repertoire that was detected in tissues. Only a few T cell clones appeared in more than one patient, yet motif-based clustering showed tissue-specific repertoire signatures that were shared between patients.

The library was made by the immunoSEQ multiplex PCR assay. Adaptive Biotechnologies performed the TCRbeta CDR3 sequencing at survey depth and reported CDR3 sequences, V/J genes, productive frequency and template counts. TCR beta CDR3 regions were amplified from genomic DNA instead of RNA. The original methods were these. Jensen-Shannon divergence served to quantify pairwise repertoire overlap between tissues, with 0 meaning identical and 1 meaning complete divergence. Based on pairwise JSD values, tissues were grouped by single-linkage agglomerative hierarchical clustering, and the results were shown as dendrograms. GLIPH2 was applied to all patient samples using simulation_depth 1000, kmer_min_depth 3, and cdr3_length_cutoff 8, and only groups with more than two unique CDR3s were retained. A standardized tissue-overlap score extrapolated Jaccard GLIPH-group overlap across patients to a standard repertoire size of 1000 clones. Linear mixed-effect models, with tissue included as a fixed effect and individual included as a random effect, were used to assess associations of diversity with clinical or experimental variables. TCRdb obtained this table from immuneACCESS and retained in-frame rearrangements with V and J assigned. These tables miss some clones; where compared with another copy, unresolved V genes account for less than half of the shortfall, and the remainder is unexplained. The DNA gave D and trimming, while V, J and clone size come from that table. Here the sample has around 1,100 clones; around half occur a single time. The leading ten clones occupy around 40% of the sample.

Reading the label with the study, this specimen's time point is: mouse harvest day 14 after allogeneic transplant. Each mouse graft, delivered by tail vein injection, combined 10^6 splenic CD5+ T cells with 10^7 T-cell-depleted bone marrow cells. Mouse GVHD was modeled in a major MHC-mismatch B6 (H2b) into BALB/c (H2d) model, with tissues profiled at day 7 or 14. On day 7 or 14 post-transplant, mouse tissues and retro-orbital blood were harvested with separate sterile tools for each animal, and livers were flushed before harvest. Before genomic DNA isolation with the DNeasy Blood & Tissue Kit, mouse tissues were minced using razor blades in buffered saline. Including cysteine and phenylalanine, the CDR3 has 15 amino acids. The 42 bases shown cover part of the CDR3, and their frame starts at base 1. From a lookup of the germline V gene, CDR1 and CDR2 are SGHSA and FRNQAP. From V the trimming removes 5 bases and from J it removes 0 bases, while the gene matches leave 4 bases of the junction unaccounted for.

This clone is deemed large (0.1 to 1%). Its binding antigen is unknown. Mouse gene names and germline sequences are used here. The CDR3 end falls 1 residue outside the read, so it is completed with the germline J gene. Source material: spleen. The sequence derives from a female BALB/c mouse given C57BL/6 T cells with graft-versus-host disease after an allogeneic hematopoietic cell transplant. Recombination joined TRBV16 with TRBJ1-3; 7 nucleotides in the junction match TRBD1. The CDR3 region has the sequence CASSQGGLSGNTLYF. The part of the CDR3 DNA that was read is TGTGCAAGCAGCCAGGGGGGGCTTTCTGGAAATACGCTCTAT.